The 28 T cell receptor beta chains in this list originate from one sample, sequenced in a study of blood T cell repertoires in COVID-19. TCRdb's table, derived via immunoSEQ multiplex PCR, lists solely in-frame clones and lacks some. The sample carries around 380,000 clones, about 87% recorded once. The sequenced material came from PBMCs or T cells enriched from blood (not recorded which). Every receptor here comes from a man aged 30 to 39 who had recovered from COVID-19.

A few counts support this clone. V usage is TRBV10-1 and J usage is TRBJ1-5; weak D call: TRBD1 (6 bases). This CDR3 is 13 amino acids long. Germline V gene sequence: CDR1 WNHNN, CDR2 SYGVQD (reference sequence). Trimming removed 6 bases from V and 4 bases from J, with 10 bases in between. The CDR3 coding sequence is TGCGCCAGCAGCGCCCAGGGGAATCAGCCCCAGCATTTT. Amino acid sequence: CASSAQGNQPQHF.

This clone has only one observation. The chain employs TRBV5-6 and TRBJ1-2; 7 bases align to TRBD1. The V gene's germline CDR1 is SGHDT and CDR2 YYEEEE. CDR3 size: 16 residues. V dropped 5 bases and J dropped 7; count of bases not matched to a gene: 17. The chain's CDR3 is CASRRRDSQIWGGYTF. In DNA form, the CDR3 reads TGTGCCAGCAGGCGCCGGGACAGTCAAATCTGGGGTGGCTACACCTTC.

V and J are TRBV4-2 and TRBJ1-1, with D perhaps TRBD1 (5 bases). CDR3 length equals 16 residues. The V gene's germline CDR1 is LGHNA and CDR2 YNFKEQ. The V end was cut by 6 bases, the J end by 2 bases, with 19 bases between. The CDR3 spells CASRPSRGDPNTEAFF. The DNA for the CDR3 is TGTGCCAGCAGGCCAAGTCGGGGGGATCCAAACACTGAAGCTTTCTTT.

CDR3 nucleotide sequence: TGTGCCAGCAGCGCCCGGGACTTCGGAGGCAATCAGCCCCAGCATTTT. Its translation: CASSARDFGGNQPQHF. J is TRBJ1-5 and V is TRBV7-2; D perhaps matches TRBD1 (5 bases). CDR1 and CDR2 (germline): SGHTA, FQGNSA. V lost 5 bases and J 2 bases, leaving 16 bases between the germline ends. This CDR3 has 16 residues.

The chain joins TRBV5-1 to TRBJ1-3; D is unresolved. Germline CDR1 and CDR2: SGHRS and YFSETQ. Deletions cut 4 bases from V and 0 bases from J, with 14 bases between. This CDR3 is 16 amino acids long. The CDR3 loop is CASSAATSFSGNTIYF. In DNA, the CDR3 is TGCGCCAGCAGCGCCGCTACCTCGTTCTCTGGAAACACCATATATTTT.

The J gene is TRBJ1-1, the V gene TRBV5-1; weak D call: TRBD1 (5 bases). In germline, CDR1 is SGHRS, CDR2 YFSETQ. This CDR3 is 15 amino acids long. V dropped 4 bases and J dropped 1 base, with 14 bases sitting between them. CDR3 sequence reads: CASSPSGGTNTEAFF. CDR3 DNA sequence: TGCGCCAGCAGCCCCTCGGGGGGGACGAACACTGAAGCTTTCTTT. Full variable domain (missing parts from reference TRBV5-1 and TRBJ1-1): KAGVTQTPRYLIKTRGQQVTLSCSPISGHRSVSWYQQTPGQGLQFLFEYFSETQRNKGNFPGRFSGRQFSNSRSEMNVSTLELGDSALYLCASSPSGGTNTEAFFGQGTRLTVV.

The genes are TRBV9 and TRBJ1-6; tentatively, D is TRBD1 (5 bases). Trimming removed 3 bases from V and 10 bases from J, with 14 bases in between. The CDR3 is 14 residues long. CDR1 and CDR2 (germline): SGDLS, YYNGEE. This CDR3 reads CASSEAGLRSPLHF. CDR3 sequence (DNA): TGTGCCAGCAGCGAGGCAGGGCTACGCTCACCCCTCCACTTT. Complete variable domain (other parts from reference TRBV9 and TRBJ1-6): DSGVTQTPKHLITATGQRVTLRCSPRSGDLSVYWYQQSLDQGLQFLIQYYNGEERAKGNILERFSAQQFPDLHSELNLSSLELGDSALYFCASSEAGLRSPLHFGNGTRLTVT.

V usage is TRBV5-1 and J usage is TRBJ2-7; weak D call: TRBD2 (5 bases). CDR3 length: 13 residues. V gave up 0 bases and J gave up 6 bases, with 10 bases separating them. CDR1 is SGHRS and CDR2 is YFSETQ in the germline V gene. The CDR3, as DNA: TGCGCCAGCAGCTTGGCCGGAGCGGTCGAGCAGTACTTC. It specifies CASSLAGAVEQYF.

This clone was recorded once. This rearrangement joins TRBV7-8 to TRBJ1-1; no firm D call. Trimming stripped 6 bases from V and 6 bases from J, with 17 bases between. Per the germline V gene, CDR1 is SGHVS and CDR2 is FQNEAQ. The CDR3 runs 14 residues. This CDR3 is CASRSRVLAPEAFF. The CDR3 DNA reads TGTGCCAGCAGGTCTCGGGTTCTCGCCCCTGAAGCTTTCTTT.

This chain joins TRBV19 and TRBJ2-1, with D unclear. Trimming cost V 6 bases and J 8 bases, with 8 bases left between them. CDR1 and CDR2 (germline): LNHDA, SQIVND (reference sequence). The CDR3 runs to 11 residues. In nucleotides, the CDR3 is TGTGCCAGTAGGAGGTGGCATGAGCAGTTCTTC. Its protein is CASRRWHEQFF.

Details on this clone: The junction and the germline gene differ at one end; a read error may be behind it. The rearrangement joins TRBV7-8 to TRBJ1-3, with TRBD1 matching over 9 bases. The CDR3 sequence is 18 residues long. Germline V gene data show CDR1 as SGHVS and CDR2 as FQNEAQ. The CDR3 loop is CASTLDEGQGIGGNTIYF. The CDR3 DNA reads TGTGCCAGCACCTTAGACGAGGGACAGGGTATCGGTGGAAACACCATATATTTT.

The chain is built from TRBV27 and TRBJ2-1; TRBD1 agrees at 10 bases. There are 16 residues in the CDR3. From germline, CDR1 is MNHEY and CDR2 SMNVEV (reference sequence). The V gene end was trimmed by 5 bases and the J gene end by 1 base; junction bases not matched to a gene: 5. The DNA of the CDR3 is TGTGCCAGCAGTGCCAGGACAGGGGGTTCCTACAATGAGCAGTTCTTC. This codes for CASSARTGGSYNEQFF.

The chain is built from TRBV6-2 or TRBV6-3 and TRBJ1-2; 10 nucleotides agree with TRBD1. The CDR3 spans 14 residues. CDR1 is MNHEY and CDR2 is SVGEGT in the germline V gene. V lost 5 bases and J lost 7; bases outside the gene matches: 7. CDR3 amino acids: CASSPGQGVFGYTF. The CDR3 region has the DNA TGTGCCAGCAGTCCCGGACAGGGGGTATTTGGCTACACCTTC.

This clone has just one count. V and J are TRBV2 and TRBJ1-2; a weak D match, TRBD1 (5 bases). CDR3 length: 15 residues. Looked up from germline, CDR1 is SNHLY and CDR2 is FYNNEI. The germline V and J ends were trimmed by 6 bases and 2 bases, with 16 bases remaining between them. This chain's CDR3 is CASRAGPGNNYGYTF. The CDR3 DNA follows: TGTGCCAGCAGGGCCGGCCCAGGGAACAACTATGGCTACACCTTC.

The chain carries TRBV18 and TRBJ1-1; unclear D gene. The germline V and J ends were trimmed by 5 bases and 9 bases, with 13 bases remaining between them. CDR3 length equals 12 residues. Germline CDR1 KGHSH, CDR2 LQKENI. CDR3 DNA: TGTGCCAGCTCAGAGAAACCTCTCCAAGCTTTCTTT. This sequence encodes CASSEKPLQAFF.

V gene TRBV5-4 combines with J gene TRBJ2-1, with 13 bases identical to TRBD2. The junction had 7 bases not matched to a gene; V was cut back by 4 bases and J by 3 bases. Germline V CDR1 and CDR2: SGHNT, YYREEE (reference sequence). CDR3 size: 17 residues. In nucleotides, the CDR3 is TGTGCCAGCAGCCTTGGGACTAGCGGGGCCAACTACAATGAGCAGTTCTTC. The encoded protein is CASSLGTSGANYNEQFF.

The V and J genes are TRBV5-5 and TRBJ2-7, with D possibly TRBD1 on 6 matching bases. The V end was cut by 0 bases, the J end by 3 bases, with 16 bases between. The CDR3 sequence is 16 residues long. CDR1 and CDR2 (germline): SGHKS, YYEKEE (reference sequence). CDR3 sequence reads: CASSLVGGRWVYEQYF. The CDR3 DNA reads as TGTGCCAGCAGCTTGGTAGGGGGACGGTGGGTCTACGAGCAGTACTTC. The full variable domain, completed using reference TRBV5-5 and TRBJ2-7, is DAGVTQSPTHLIKTRGQQVTLRCSPISGHKSVSWYQQVLGQGPQFIFQYYEKEERGRGNFPDRFSARQFPNYSSELNVNALLLGDSALYLCASSLVGGRWVYEQYFGPGTRLTVT.

This clone was recorded once. The chain combines TRBV5-4 with TRBJ1-2; maybe TRBD1 (5 bases). Trimming took off 3 bases at V and 4 bases at J, with 16 bases between the two ends. The CDR3 spans 15 residues. CDR1 and CDR2 from the germline V gene are SGHNT and YYREEE (reference sequence). The CDR3 reads CASSWGVQGSYGYTF. The CDR3 DNA sequence: TGTGCCAGCAGCTGGGGGGTCCAGGGATCCTATGGCTACACCTTC.

The chain is built from TRBV9 and TRBJ2-3; tentatively, D is TRBD2 (7 bases). The V and J ends lost 3 bases and 4 bases respectively, with 15 bases between them. Germline CDR1 SGDLS, CDR2 YYNGEE. The CDR3 covers 15 residues. Written as DNA, the CDR3 is TGTGCCAGCAGCGCCCGGGGGGCCGCCCCAGATACGCAGTATTTT. It encodes CASSARGAAPDTQYF. The whole variable domain, filled in from reference TRBV9 and TRBJ2-3, reads DSGVTQTPKHLITATGQRVTLRCSPRSGDLSVYWYQQSLDQGLQFLIQYYNGEERAKGNILERFSAQQFPDLHSELNLSSLELGDSALYFCASSARGAAPDTQYFGPGTRLTVL.

The rearrangement uses TRBV25-1 and TRBJ1-6, with unresolved D. The V and J ends lost 0 bases and 10 bases respectively, with 10 bases between them. CDR1 and CDR2 from the germline V gene are MGHDK and SYGVNS. The CDR3 runs to 14 residues. The CDR3 here is CASSEYVVHSPLHF. The CDR3 DNA follows: TGTGCCAGCAGTGAATATGTAGTCCACTCACCCCTCCACTTT.

The chain combines TRBV12-5 with TRBJ2-2; the match to TRBD2 covers 8 bases. Germline values: CDR1 LGHNT, CDR2 FRNRAP. The J segment lost 2 bases and the V segment lost 0 bases, leaving 5 bases of the junction unmatched. The CDR3 covers 17 residues. The CDR3 DNA reads as TGTGCTAGTGGTTTGGTACCAGCGGGGGTCAACACCGGGGAGCTGTTTTTT. Translating it yields CASGLVPAGVNTGELFF.

This rearrangement joins TRBV3-1 (or the pseudogene TRBV3-2) to TRBJ1-4, with 12 bases that match TRBD1. Germline V lookup: CDR1 LGHDT, CDR2 YNNKEL (reference sequence). The V segment lost 4 bases and the J segment 3 bases; nucleotides outside the gene matches: 6. CDR3 length: 17 residues. Here the CDR3 reads CASSPRDRGLSNEKLFF. The CDR3 DNA is TGTGCCAGCAGCCCCCGGGACAGGGGGCTGTCTAATGAAAAACTGTTTTTT.

This chain links TRBV5-1 with TRBJ2-3, with 7 nucleotides matching TRBD1. The trim removed 4 bases at V and 8 bases at J, leaving 10 bases unmatched. Germline CDR1 reads SGHRS; CDR2 reads YFSETQ. The CDR3 is 14 residues long. This CDR3 reads CASSRTGLDGTQYF. CDR3 sequence (DNA): TGCGCCAGCAGCCGGACAGGCCTGGACGGTACGCAGTATTTT.

J is TRBJ1-4 and V is TRBV6-5; no reliable D call. Germline V lookup: CDR1 MNHEY, CDR2 SVGAGI. The CDR3 is made up of 13 amino acids. Trimming shortened V by 0 bases and J by 7 bases, and 6 bases separated the two germline ends. CDR3 protein: CASSYSAGEKLFF. In nucleotides, the CDR3 is TGTGCCAGCAGTTACTCGGCTGGTGAAAAACTGTTTTTT.

CDR3 sequence (DNA): TGTGCCAGCAGTCTTCGACAGGGCTGGGACACTGAAGCTTTCTTT. It yields the protein CASSLRQGWDTEAFF. The V gene is TRBV27, the J gene TRBJ1-1; 7 nucleotides align to TRBD1. This CDR3 has 15 residues. The V gene end was trimmed by 5 bases and the J gene end by 3 bases; junction bases not matched to a gene: 9. The germline V gene has CDR1 MNHEY and CDR2 SMNVEV (reference sequence).

The V and J genes are TRBV6-6 and TRBJ1-3; D might be TRBD1 (5 bases). Looked up from germline, CDR1 is MNHNY and CDR2 is SVGAGI (reference sequence). V was cut by 5 bases and J by 0 bases, with 20 bases left in between. CDR3 length: 18 amino acids. The CDR3 sequence: CASSPPPGGIYSGNTIYF. The CDR3 coding sequence is TGTGCCAGCAGTCCCCCCCCGGGGGGGATTTACTCTGGAAACACCATATATTTT.

The rearrangement uses TRBV10-3 and TRBJ2-1, with 7 bases fitting TRBD1. The CDR3 is made up of 12 amino acids. The junction had 6 bases not matched to a gene; V was cut back by 9 bases and J by 7 bases. Germline V gene sequence: CDR1 ENHRY, CDR2 SYGVKD. The CDR3 reads CAMGQNGNEQFF. CDR3 in DNA: TGTGCCATGGGACAGAATGGAAATGAGCAGTTCTTC.

The chain carries TRBV12-5 and TRBJ1-1; the D gene is possibly TRBD1 (5 bases). Looked up from germline, CDR1 is LGHNT and CDR2 is FRNRAP. The germline V and J ends were trimmed by 6 bases and 5 bases, with 13 bases remaining between them. The CDR3 runs 13 residues. The chain's CDR3 is CASGQGLWTEAFF. CDR3 in DNA: TGTGCTAGTGGGCAGGGCCTATGGACTGAAGCTTTCTTT. The variable domain in full, completed from reference TRBV12-5 and TRBJ1-1, reads DARVTQTPRHKVTEMGQEVTMRCQPILGHNTVFWYRQTMMQGLELLAYFRNRAPLDDSGMPKDRFSAEMPDATLATLKIQPSEPRDSAVYFCASGQGLWTEAFFGQGTRLTVV.